The rows below give T cell receptor beta chains drawn from one sample of a study of blood T cell repertoires in COVID-19. Generated by immunoSEQ multiplex PCR, the TCRdb table keeps only in-frame clones and is missing some. The repertoire holds around 130,000 clones, with 88% as singletons. The sequencing sample was made of peripheral blood. The receptors shown here come from a human donor with COVID-19, enrolled during active disease. The donor label of this sample is uncertain. The CDR3 runs from the conserved cysteine through the conserved F or W. Each record gives: clone size, D gene, J gene, V gene, CDR3 DNA, CDR3 protein. The D gene is left open where the match is weak. A clone size is listed for some rows: how often the clone was seen (once, few, many), or a class if it is expanded.

NA	NA	TRBJ1-6	TRBV6-2/TRBV6-3	TGTGCCAGCAGTAACCGGACTATCATCTATAATTCACCCCTCCACTTT	CASSNRTIIYNSPLHF
NA	NA	TRBJ1-2	TRBV5-4	TGTGCCAGCAGCTCCCAGGGAAACTATGGCTACACCTTC	CASSSQGNYGYTF
NA	TRBD1	TRBJ2-1	TRBV19	TGTGCCAGCGAGTACGGGACAGGGGTGAATGAGCAGTTCTTC	CASEYGTGVNEQFF
NA	NA	TRBJ1-6	TRBV7-9	TGTGCCAGCAGCTCCTCGGGGGGGGCGAATTTAGGGAATTCACCCCTCCACTTT	CASSSSGGANLGNSPLHF
NA	TRBD1	TRBJ2-7	TRBV6-4	TGTGCCAGCAGCCCCACGGGGGGACAGGGGGCTAGCGAGCAGTACTTC	CASSPTGGQGASEQYF
NA	TRBD2	TRBJ2-3	TRBV7-6	TGTGCCAGCAGCCACCGTCTAGCGGGAGGCACAGATACGCAGTATTTT	CASSHRLAGGTDTQYF
NA	NA	TRBJ2-2	TRBV6-5	TGTGCCAGCAGGCGGCGGGGCCATACCGGGGAGCTGTTTTTT	CASRRRGHTGELFF
NA	NA	TRBJ2-2	TRBV2	TGTGCCAGCAGGGGCTTAGGGGCGGGGACCGGGGAGCTGTTTTTT	CASRGLGAGTGELFF
NA	TRBD1	TRBJ2-7	TRBV10-3	TGTGCCATCAGCATAGGACAGGCCTACGAGCAGTACTTC	CAISIGQAYEQYF
NA	TRBD1	TRBJ1-6	TRBV30	TGTGCCTGGAGTGACCCAGCCGGGACAGGGGATAATTCACCCCTCCACTTT	CAWSDPAGTGDNSPLHF
NA	NA	TRBJ1-3	TRBV7-3	TGTGCCAGCAGCTTAAATCCGGGGGACACCATATATTTT	CASSLNPGDTIYF
NA	TRBD2	TRBJ2-5	TRBV3-1/TRBV3-2	TGTGCCAGCGCGGGAGGGGGCGAAGAGACCCAGTACTTC	CASAGGGEETQYF
NA	NA	TRBJ1-3	TRBV7-9	TGTGCCAGCGCAGATGACTCGTTCTCTGGAAACACCATATATTTT	CASADDSFSGNTIYF
few	NA	TRBJ1-1	TRBV5-4	TGTGCCAGCAGCTTGGGGGGCGACAGAGGTACTGAAGCTTTCTTT	CASSLGGDRGTEAFF
NA	TRBD2	TRBJ2-1	TRBV7-3	TGTGCCAGCAGCCTCTACGGGACTAGCGGGAGCTATGAGCAGTTCTTC	CASSLYGTSGSYEQFF
NA	TRBD1	TRBJ2-7	TRBV25-1	TGTGCCAGCAGTGACTTCAGGGGGCTCGACGAGCAGTACTTC	CASSDFRGLDEQYF
NA	TRBD2	TRBJ2-7	TRBV5-4	TGTGCCAGCAGCTTGGGAGCGGGAGCATCCTCTGGTGACTACGAGCAGTACTTC	CASSLGAGASSGDYEQYF
NA	NA	TRBJ1-3	TRBV10-1	TGCGCCAGCAGTCGAGGTTGGCCGAGCTCTGGAAACACCATATATTTT	CASSRGWPSSGNTIYF
NA	TRBD1	TRBJ2-5	TRBV18	TGTGCCAGCTCAACGACAGGGGGAAGGGGAGAGACCCAGTACTTC	CASSTTGGRGETQYF
NA	NA	TRBJ1-5	TRBV5-5	TGTGCCAGCAGCTTGGAAGCGGGAGGGCAGCCCCAGCATTTT	CASSLEAGGQPQHF
NA	NA	TRBJ1-1	TRBV6-5	TGTGCCAGCATGGCGGGGAACACTGAAGCTTTCTTT	CASMAGNTEAFF
NA	NA	TRBJ1-2	TRBV5-1	TGCGCCAGCAGCCTGAACAGGATTAACTATGGCTACACCTTC	CASSLNRINYGYTF
NA	NA	TRBJ1-1	TRBV5-4	TGTGCCAGCAGCTTTGACAGACTGAACACTGAAGCTTTCTTT	CASSFDRLNTEAFF
once	NA	TRBJ2-6	TRBV10-3	TGTGCCATCAGTCCCAGGGGGGAACTCTCTGGGGCCAACGTCCTGACTTTC	CAISPRGELSGANVLTF
NA	TRBD1	TRBJ2-1	TRBV29-1	TGCAGCGGTGCACAGGGGGCGGTAGGCAATGAGCAGTTCTTC	CSGAQGAVGNEQFF
NA	TRBD2	TRBJ2-3	TRBV6-2/TRBV6-3	TGTGCCAGCAGTTCATCTAGCGGGAGGTTCCCAGATACGCAGTATTTT	CASSSSSGRFPDTQYF
NA	TRBD2	TRBJ2-5	TRBV7-7	TGTGCTAGCAGCCGGACTAGCGGAGGCCAAGAGACCCAGTACTTC	CASSRTSGGQETQYF
NA	TRBD1	TRBJ1-1	TRBV7-9	TGTGCCAGCAGCCGCGATTCTAGACAGGGGATCACTTTCTTT	CASSRDSRQGITFF